This T cell receptor beta chain was identified in a study of T cell repertoires in cytomegalovirus infection. The CDR3 extends over 17 amino acids. Germline V CDR1 and CDR2: SEHNR, FQNEAQ (reference sequence). V was pared by 5 bases and J by 2 bases, with 12 bases of the junction left unmatched. This clonotype was counted between two and nine times. From the reads, TCRdb called clonotypes with MiXCR, one entry per CDR3 protein. The top ten clones hold 6.5% to 10% of a sample with 630,000 or so distinct CDR3 sequences, roughly 24% of them seen once. This clonotype was sampled from a human donor in good health (CMV status not recorded). Some clones in this sample may be carry-over from other donors' samples. Material for sequencing was CD8+ T cells from PBMCs. The gene calls are TRBV7-9 and TRBJ2-7, with TRBD1 matching 10 bases. The CDR3 coding sequence is TGTGCCAGCAGCGACGACCGGGACAGGGGCCACCCCTACGAGCAGTACGTC. It translates to CASSDDRDRGHPYEQYV.